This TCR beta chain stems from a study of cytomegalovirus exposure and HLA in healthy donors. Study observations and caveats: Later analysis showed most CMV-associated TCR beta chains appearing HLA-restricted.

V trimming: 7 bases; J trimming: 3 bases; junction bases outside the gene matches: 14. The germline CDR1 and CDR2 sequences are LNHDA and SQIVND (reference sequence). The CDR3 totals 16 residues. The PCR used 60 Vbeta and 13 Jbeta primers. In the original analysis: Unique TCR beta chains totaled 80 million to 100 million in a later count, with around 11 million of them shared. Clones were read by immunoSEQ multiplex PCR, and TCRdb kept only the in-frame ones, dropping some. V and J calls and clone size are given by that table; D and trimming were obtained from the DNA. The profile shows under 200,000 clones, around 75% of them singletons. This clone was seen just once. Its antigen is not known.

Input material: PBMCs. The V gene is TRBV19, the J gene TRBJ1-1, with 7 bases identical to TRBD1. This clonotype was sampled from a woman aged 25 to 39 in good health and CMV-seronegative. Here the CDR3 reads CASKTGPRFGDTEAFF. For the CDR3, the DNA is TGTGCCAGTAAGACAGGGCCAAGGTTTGGGGACACTGAAGCTTTCTTT.